These 29 T cell receptor beta chains share one sample of origin, sequenced in a study of blood T cell repertoires in COVID-19. Produced via immunoSEQ multiplex PCR; TCRdb's table is partial and in-frame only. The sample has fewer than 200,000 clones, 85% to 90% seen once; the top ten hold around 8%. The material sequenced was peripheral blood. These receptors all stem from a woman aged 55 to 70 with acute or convalescent COVID-19.

This chain links TRBV11-2 with TRBJ1-4; possible D gene TRBD1, 6 bases. This CDR3 comprises 15 residues. V lost 0 bases, J lost 7 bases, and 12 bases lay in between. Germline V gene lookup returns CDR1 SGHAT and CDR2 FQNNGV. This CDR3 is CASSLDRGVSEKLFF. The DNA for the CDR3 is TGTGCCAGCAGCTTAGACAGGGGAGTAAGTGAAAAACTGTTTTTT.

The chain couples TRBV7-9 to TRBJ2-5; 9 bases match TRBD1. The CDR3 is 15 residues long. J was trimmed by 1 base and V by 1 base; bases with no gene match: 1. Germline-derived CDR1 and CDR2 are SEHNR and FQNEAQ (reference sequence). The CDR3 loop is CASSLGDRAQETQYF. DNA for the CDR3: TGTGCCAGCAGCTTAGGGGACAGGGCCCAAGAGACCCAGTACTTC.

The J gene is TRBJ1-1, the V gene TRBV4-1; no clear D gene. V lost 0 bases to trimming and J lost 1 base, with 9 bases between them. The CDR3 has 15 amino acids. Germline V gives CDR1 MGHRA, CDR2 YSYEKL. The CDR3 sequence is CASSQDIARNTEAFF. The CDR3 coding sequence is TGCGCCAGCAGCCAAGATATAGCGAGGAACACTGAAGCTTTCTTT.

The chain couples TRBV3-1 (or the pseudogene TRBV3-2) to TRBJ2-3; 12 bases align to TRBD2. This CDR3 has 20 residues. Germline loops: CDR1 LGHDT, CDR2 YNNKEL (reference sequence). Unmatched junction bases numbered 16, after V lost 5 bases and J lost 1 base. CDR3 bases: TGTGCCAGCAGCGAGATGGGGCTAGCGGGAGGGCGTTTACGCACAGATACGCAGTATTTT. Protein: CASSEMGLAGGRLRTDTQYF.

The chain joins TRBV4-1 to TRBJ1-2; no definite D call. The CDR3 spans 13 residues. In germline, CDR1 is MGHRA, CDR2 YSYEKL. Trimming pared 2 bases from V and 4 bases from J, leaving 8 bases between. This CDR3 is CASSQRSAYGYTF. The CDR3 region has the DNA TGCGCCAGCAGCCAACGGTCCGCCTATGGCTACACCTTC.

This chain joins TRBV4-2 and TRBJ1-1; perhaps TRBD1 as D (5 bases). Germline CDR1 LGHNA, CDR2 YNFKEQ. V was cut by 6 bases and J by 5 bases, with 25 bases left in between. The CDR3 runs to 17 residues. The CDR3 sequence is CASSLGPKSGPTTEAFF. The CDR3 region has the DNA TGTGCCAGCAGTCTAGGGCCTAAGTCAGGGCCAACGACTGAAGCTTTCTTT.

The CDR3 loop is CASSENRERTFF. CDR3 nucleotide sequence: TGTGCCAGCAGTGAAAATAGGGAGAGGACTTTCTTT. The V gene is TRBV2, the J gene TRBJ1-1; D not resolved. The length of the CDR3 is 12 residues. Looked up from germline, CDR1 is SNHLY and CDR2 is FYNNEI. The V end lost 2 bases, the J end lost 12 bases, and 13 bases lay between the germline ends.

The chain is built from TRBV27 and TRBJ1-2; the D gene is possibly TRBD1 (5 bases). CDR1 MNHEY and CDR2 SMNVEV come from the germline V gene (reference sequence). Deletions cut 5 bases from V and 4 bases from J, with 14 bases between. The length of the CDR3 is 14 residues. Here the CDR3 DNA reads TGTGCCAGCAGTCCCTACCCTGACAGCTATGGCTACACCTTC. Translated: CASSPYPDSYGYTF.

This clone was found a few times. V usage is TRBV5-1 and J usage is TRBJ2-1; weak D call: TRBD2 (5 bases). The CDR3 totals 13 residues. Germline V gene sequence: CDR1 SGHRS, CDR2 YFSETQ. The V end was cut by 0 bases, the J end by 6 bases, with 7 bases between. The CDR3 region has the DNA TGCGCCAGCAGCTTGGGAGGGTTCAATGAGCAGTTCTTC. The encoded protein is CASSLGGFNEQFF.

V gene TRBV24-1 combines with J gene TRBJ1-2; no definite D call. This CDR3 comprises 14 residues. Germline V gene sequence: CDR1 KGHDR, CDR2 SFDVKD. V was shortened by 2 bases and J by 4 bases, with 10 bases between the two germline ends. The CDR3 is CATSDSLRSYGYTF. The CDR3 bases are TGTGCCACCAGTGATTCCCTCAGGTCCTATGGCTACACCTTC.

This chain links TRBV5-1 with TRBJ2-2, with 8 bases lining up with TRBD1. J lost 6 bases, V lost 0 bases, and 4 bases had no gene match. The CDR3 contains 15 residues. Germline V CDR1 and CDR2: SGHRS, YFSETQ. CDR3 residues: CASSLVGRGPGELFF. CDR3 bases: TGCGCCAGCAGCTTGGTTGGCAGGGGGCCCGGGGAGCTGTTTTTT.

This clone was recorded only once. This chain connects TRBV30 to TRBJ1-2; possible D gene TRBD1, 6 bases. CDR3 length: 11 residues. Germline values: CDR1 GTSNPN, CDR2 SVGIG (reference sequence). The CDR3 DNA reads as TGTGTCACAGGGCCTAACTATGGCTACACCTTC. This gives the protein CVTGPNYGYTF.

The V gene is TRBV29-1, the J gene TRBJ1-4, with D possibly being TRBD1 (6 bases). The CDR3 has 12 amino acids. Germline lookup yields CDR1 SQVTM and CDR2 ANQGSEA. Deletions cut 7 bases from V and 12 bases from J, with 18 bases between. CDR3 DNA sequence: TGCAGCGCTGGACAGCCCGAAGGCGAACTGTTTTTT. It yields the protein CSAGQPEGELFF.

The V and J genes are TRBV28 and TRBJ2-1; D gene uncertain. The CDR3 is 14 residues long. The germline gives CDR1 MDHEN, CDR2 SYDVKM. Trimming shortened V by 2 bases and J by 6 bases, and 11 bases separated the two germline ends. The CDR3 DNA is TGTGCCAGCAGTTTAAATGATTGGCTCAATGAGCAGTTCTTC. This encodes CASSLNDWLNEQFF.

The chain is built from TRBV5-5 and TRBJ1-4; D remains ambiguous. The length of the CDR3 is 13 residues. V was trimmed by 0 bases and J by 3 bases, leaving 3 bases between them. Germline lookup yields CDR1 SGHKS and CDR2 YYEKEE (reference sequence). The CDR3 region has the DNA TGTGCCAGCAGCTTGGCTCCTAATGAAAAACTGTTTTTT. Amino acids: CASSLAPNEKLFF.

This chain uses TRBV5-1 with TRBJ2-1; a possible D gene is TRBD2 (6 bases). There are 15 residues in the CDR3. In germline, CDR1 is SGHRS, CDR2 YFSETQ. V lost 4 bases and J 7 bases, leaving 18 bases between the germline ends. CDR3 coding DNA: TGCGCCAGCAGCCTGGCGGGGAAGCGTGAGAATGAGCAGTTCTTC. Amino acids: CASSLAGKRENEQFF.

CDR3 coding DNA: TGTGCCAGCAGTTTTTTTGGAACTAGCGGGGACAATGAGCAGTTCTTC. Translated: CASSFFGTSGDNEQFF. The rearrangement links TRBV27 to TRBJ2-1; 10 positions match TRBD2. The V and J ends lost 3 bases and 5 bases, in that order; junction bases with no gene match: 7. This CDR3 spans 16 amino acids. Looked up from germline, CDR1 is MNHEY and CDR2 is SMNVEV (reference sequence).

The chain employs TRBV2 and TRBJ1-2; D unresolved. The CDR3 extends over 15 amino acids. Germline V gene lookup returns CDR1 SNHLY and CDR2 FYNNEI. V gave up 2 bases and J gave up 4 bases, with 14 bases separating them. The CDR3 nucleotides read TGTGCCAGCAGTGAACATACATGGAGGATCTATGGCTACACCTTC. Protein sequence: CASSEHTWRIYGYTF.

J is TRBJ2-7 and V is TRBV15; 8 bases line up with TRBD2. Germline CDR1 and CDR2: LNHNV and YYDKDF (reference sequence). V gave up 0 bases and J gave up 9 bases; unmatched junction bases: 7. CDR3 size: 14 residues. This CDR3 is CATSRDRGTSGQYF. In DNA, the CDR3 is TGTGCCACCAGCAGAGATCGGGGGACTAGTGGGCAGTACTTC.

The gene calls are TRBV2 and TRBJ1-1; 7 bases are a match to TRBD1. Trimming removed 5 bases from V and 0 bases from J; junction bases left unmatched: 6. Germline V gene sequence: CDR1 SNHLY, CDR2 FYNNEI. The CDR3 runs 15 residues. The CDR3 is CASSILQGLNTEAFF. Here the CDR3 DNA reads TGTGCCAGCAGTATCCTACAGGGGCTGAACACTGAAGCTTTCTTT.

This clone was detected a few times. CDR3 nucleotide sequence: TGTGCCAGCAGTTTTCATGTACTCAGGGGAACAGATACGCAGTATTTT. Its translation is CASSFHVLRGTDTQYF. The V and J genes are TRBV28 and TRBJ2-3; a weak D match, TRBD1 (6 bases). Germline-derived CDR1 and CDR2 are MDHEN and SYDVKM. Between the trimmed V and J ends, which lost 3 bases and 3 bases, there was a span of 16 bases. The CDR3 covers 16 residues.

The chain joins TRBV7-9 to TRBJ1-1, with a possible D match to TRBD1 (5 bases). CDR1 and CDR2 (germline): SEHNR, FQNEAQ (reference sequence). The CDR3 extends over 14 amino acids. V gave up 2 bases and J gave up 1 base, with 8 bases separating them. The CDR3 coding sequence is TGTGCCAGCAGCTTACAGGGTCAGAACACTGAAGCTTTCTTT. Its protein product is CASSLQGQNTEAFF.

The V and J genes are TRBV19 and TRBJ2-7; D is uncertain. The CDR3 runs 15 residues. Trimming removed 2 bases from V and 0 bases from J, with 11 bases in between. Germline-derived CDR1 and CDR2 are LNHDA and SQIVND (reference sequence). CDR3 DNA sequence: TGTGCCAGTAGTATAACAGACCAAAGCTCCTACGAGCAGTACTTC. Protein product: CASSITDQSSYEQYF.

The gene calls are TRBV5-3 and TRBJ2-1; TRBD2 matches 11 bases. TRBV5-3 is an open reading frame whose function is uncertain. V dropped 3 bases and J dropped 7; count of bases not matched to a gene: 6. This CDR3 contains 15 residues. CDR3 protein: CARSSLAGVRNEQFF. Here the CDR3 DNA reads TGTGCCAGAAGCTCACTAGCGGGAGTTAGGAATGAGCAGTTCTTC.

CDR3 residues: CASSLRRVSYNEQFF. In nucleotides, the CDR3 is TGTGCCAGCAGCTTAAGGCGGGTGTCCTACAATGAGCAGTTCTTC. The V gene is TRBV11-1, the J gene TRBJ2-1; TRBD2 is a possible D gene (5 bases). The CDR3 spans 15 residues. V gave up 2 bases and J gave up 1 base, with 9 bases separating them. Looked up from germline, CDR1 is SGHAT and CDR2 is FQDESV (reference sequence).

The genes are TRBV7-2 and TRBJ2-7, with 10 bases aligning to TRBD2. This CDR3 is 15 amino acids long. Germline lookup yields CDR1 SGHTA and CDR2 FQGNSA. The V gene end was trimmed by 6 bases and the J gene end by 3 bases; junction bases not matched to a gene: 8. CDR3 sequence reads: CASSYIAGGDYEQYF. The CDR3 DNA follows: TGTGCCAGCAGTTATATAGCGGGAGGAGACTACGAGCAGTACTTC.

The chain has TRBV10-3 and TRBJ2-7; a weak D match, TRBD1 (8 bases). Trimming pared 3 bases from V and 3 bases from J, leaving 15 bases between. This CDR3 has 15 residues. Germline V gene data show CDR1 as ENHRY and CDR2 as SYGVKD. The CDR3 coding sequence is TGTGCCATCAGTGAAGGACAGGGAGGGAACTACGAGCAGTACTTC. It encodes CAISEGQGGNYEQYF.

This clone was picked up a small number of times. The chain combines TRBV7-9 with TRBJ1-2; 12 bases are a match to TRBD1. The CDR3 totals 15 residues. Trimming cost V 7 bases and J 7 bases; bases outside gene matches: 10. CDR1 SEHNR and CDR2 FQNEAQ come from the germline V gene (reference sequence). CDR3 sequence: CASNPPGQGAAGYTF. CDR3 sequence (DNA): TGTGCCAGCAATCCCCCGGGACAGGGGGCCGCTGGCTACACCTTC.

The chain uses TRBV13 and TRBJ2-1, with TRBD2 identical over 10 bases. The CDR3 contains 16 residues. The V gene end was trimmed by 4 bases and the J gene end by 9 bases; junction bases not matched to a gene: 12. Germline loops: CDR1 PRHDT, CDR2 FYEKMQ (reference sequence). For the CDR3, the DNA is TGTGCCAGCAGCTCTTTATACGGGACTAGCGCCAGTGAGCAGTTCTTC. Protein: CASSSLYGTSASEQFF. Using reference TRBV13 and TRBJ2-1 for the parts outside the CDR3, the full variable domain is AAGVIQSPRHLIKEKRETATLKCYPIPRHDTVYWYQQGPGQDPQFLISFYEKMQSDKGSIPDRFSAQQFSDYHSELNMSSLELGDSALYFCASSSLYGTSASEQFFGPGTRLTVL.